This entry lists 5 T cell receptor beta chains sequenced from one sample in a study of blood T cell repertoires in COVID-19. The table came from immunoSEQ multiplex PCR; TCRdb's copy has only in-frame clones and leaves some out. The sample shows 200,000 to 250,000 clones, approximately 85% of them seen only once. The source material was peripheral blood. The receptors originated from a man at least 80 years old with acute or convalescent COVID-19.

The V and J genes are TRBV9 and TRBJ2-1; TRBD2 agrees at 13 bases. The germline CDR1 and CDR2 sequences are SGDLS and YYNGEE. J was trimmed by 8 bases and V by 0 bases; bases with no gene match: 2. The length of the CDR3 is 15 residues. The CDR3 reads CASSVELAGGHEQFF. Here the CDR3 DNA reads TGTGCCAGCAGCGTAGAACTAGCGGGAGGGCATGAGCAGTTCTTC.

This sequence joins TRBV2 and TRBJ2-1; D is perhaps TRBD2 (6 bases). Germline V gene sequence: CDR1 SNHLY, CDR2 FYNNEI. The V and J ends lost 6 bases and 1 base respectively, with 10 bases between them. The CDR3 is made up of 14 amino acids. CDR3 protein: CASSVLASYNEQFF. The CDR3 region has the DNA TGTGCCAGCAGCGTTCTAGCGTCCTACAATGAGCAGTTCTTC. Together with reference TRBV2 and TRBJ2-1, the CDR3 gives the full variable domain: EPEVTQTPSHQVTQMGQEVILRCVPISNHLYFYWYRQILGQKVEFLVSFYNNEISEKSEIFDDQFSVERPDGSNFTLKIRSTKLEDSAMYFCASSVLASYNEQFFGPGTRLTVL.

The chain employs TRBV5-4 and TRBJ2-5; 12 positions agree with TRBD2. Germline values: CDR1 SGHNT, CDR2 YYREEE (reference sequence). The CDR3 runs to 17 residues. V was pared by 0 bases and J by 2 bases, with 5 bases of the junction left unmatched. CDR3 residues: CASSLGLAGGLQETQYF. For the CDR3, the DNA is TGTGCCAGCAGCTTGGGGCTAGCGGGGGGGTTACAAGAGACCCAGTACTTC.

This CDR3 is CASSEGTASLRGYTF. DNA for the CDR3: TGTGCCAGCAGCGAGGGGACAGCTTCGCTAAGGGGCTACACCTTC. The V call is TRBV9, the J call TRBJ1-2; 7 bases line up with TRBD1. The length of the CDR3 is 15 residues. The V and J ends lost 3 bases and 8 bases, in that order; junction bases with no gene match: 13. Per the germline V gene, CDR1 is SGDLS and CDR2 is YYNGEE.

The chain carries TRBV28 and TRBJ2-1; D is undetermined. The CDR3 runs 11 residues. Germline CDR1 reads MDHEN; CDR2 reads SYDVKM. V shed 3 bases and J shed 8 bases, with 5 bases lying between them. The CDR3 sequence is CASSFSYEQFF. CDR3 nucleotides: TGTGCCAGCAGTTTTAGCTATGAGCAGTTCTTC.